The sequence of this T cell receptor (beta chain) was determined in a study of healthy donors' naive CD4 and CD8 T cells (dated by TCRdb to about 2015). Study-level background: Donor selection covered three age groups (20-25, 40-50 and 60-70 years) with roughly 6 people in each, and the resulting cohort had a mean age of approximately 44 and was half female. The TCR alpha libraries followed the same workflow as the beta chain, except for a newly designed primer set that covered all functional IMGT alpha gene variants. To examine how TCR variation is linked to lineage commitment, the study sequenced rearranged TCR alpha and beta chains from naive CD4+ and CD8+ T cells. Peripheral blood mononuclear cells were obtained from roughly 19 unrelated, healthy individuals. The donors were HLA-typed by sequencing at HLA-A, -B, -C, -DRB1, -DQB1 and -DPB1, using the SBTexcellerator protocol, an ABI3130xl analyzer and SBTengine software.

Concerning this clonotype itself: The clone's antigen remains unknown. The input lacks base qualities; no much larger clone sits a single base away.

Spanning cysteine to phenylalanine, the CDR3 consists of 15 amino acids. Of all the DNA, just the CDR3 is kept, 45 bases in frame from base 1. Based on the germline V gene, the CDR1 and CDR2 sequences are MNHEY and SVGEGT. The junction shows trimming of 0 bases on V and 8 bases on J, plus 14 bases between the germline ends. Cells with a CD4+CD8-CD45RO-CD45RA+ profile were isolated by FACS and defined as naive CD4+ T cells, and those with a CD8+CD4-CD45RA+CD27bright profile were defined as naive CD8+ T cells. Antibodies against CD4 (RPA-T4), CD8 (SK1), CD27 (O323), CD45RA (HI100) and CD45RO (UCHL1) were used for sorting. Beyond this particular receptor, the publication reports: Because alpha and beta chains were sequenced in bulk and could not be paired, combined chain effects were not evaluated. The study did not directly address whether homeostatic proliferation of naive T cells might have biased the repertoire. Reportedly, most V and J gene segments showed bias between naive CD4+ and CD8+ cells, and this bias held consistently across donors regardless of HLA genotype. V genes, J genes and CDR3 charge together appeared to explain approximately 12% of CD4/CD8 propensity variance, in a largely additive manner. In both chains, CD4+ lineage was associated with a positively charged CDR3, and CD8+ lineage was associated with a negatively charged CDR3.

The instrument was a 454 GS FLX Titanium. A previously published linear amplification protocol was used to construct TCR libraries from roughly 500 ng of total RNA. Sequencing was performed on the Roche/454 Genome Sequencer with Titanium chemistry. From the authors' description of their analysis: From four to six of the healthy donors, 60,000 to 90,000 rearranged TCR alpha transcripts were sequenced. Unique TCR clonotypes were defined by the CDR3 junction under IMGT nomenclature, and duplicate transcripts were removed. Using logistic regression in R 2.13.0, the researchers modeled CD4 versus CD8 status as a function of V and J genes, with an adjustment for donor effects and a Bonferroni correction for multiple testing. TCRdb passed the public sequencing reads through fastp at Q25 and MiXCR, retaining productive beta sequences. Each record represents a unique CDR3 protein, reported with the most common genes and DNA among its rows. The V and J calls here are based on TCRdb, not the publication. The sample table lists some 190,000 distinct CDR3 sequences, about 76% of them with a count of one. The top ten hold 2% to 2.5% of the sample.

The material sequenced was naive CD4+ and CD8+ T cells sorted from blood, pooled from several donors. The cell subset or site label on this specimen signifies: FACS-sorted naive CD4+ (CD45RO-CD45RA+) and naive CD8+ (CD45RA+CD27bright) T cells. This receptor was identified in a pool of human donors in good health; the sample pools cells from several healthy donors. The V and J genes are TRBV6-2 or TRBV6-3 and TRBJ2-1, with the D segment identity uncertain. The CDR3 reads CASSYSNGSGHEQFF. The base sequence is TGTGCCAGCAGTTACTCGAATGGTTCTGGACATGAGCAGTTCTTC.